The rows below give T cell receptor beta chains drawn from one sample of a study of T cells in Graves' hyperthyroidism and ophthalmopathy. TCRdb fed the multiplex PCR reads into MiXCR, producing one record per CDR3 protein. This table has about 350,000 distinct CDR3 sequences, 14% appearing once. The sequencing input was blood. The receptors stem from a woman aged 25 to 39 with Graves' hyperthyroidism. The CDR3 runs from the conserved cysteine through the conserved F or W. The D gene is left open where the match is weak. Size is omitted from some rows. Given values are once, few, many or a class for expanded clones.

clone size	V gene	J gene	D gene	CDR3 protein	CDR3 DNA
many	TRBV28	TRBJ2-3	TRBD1	CASSATGTATDTQYF	TGTGCCAGCAGTGCAACCGGGACAGCCACAGATACGCAGTATTTT
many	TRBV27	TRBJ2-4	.	CASSLTVQNIQYF	TGTGCCAGCAGTTTAACAGTCCAAAACATTCAGTACTTC
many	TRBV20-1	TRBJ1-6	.	CSASSDSSTLHF	TGCAGTGCTAGCAGTGACAGTTCAACCCTCCACTTT
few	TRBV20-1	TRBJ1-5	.	CSAQDGLQGFNQPQHF	TGCAGTGCTCAAGACGGCCTCCAGGGTTTCAATCAGCCCCAGCATTTT
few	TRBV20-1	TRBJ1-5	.	CSARELPGGSNQPQHF	TGCAGTGCTAGAGAACTTCCCGGGGGTTCCAATCAGCCCCAGCATTTT
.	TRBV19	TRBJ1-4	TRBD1	CASRMFQGDEKLFF	TGTGCCAGTAGAATGTTTCAGGGGGACGAAAAACTGTTTTTT
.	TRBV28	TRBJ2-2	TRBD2	CASRLAGINTGELFF	TGTGCCAGCAGGTTAGCGGGAATTAACACCGGGGAGCTGTTTTTT
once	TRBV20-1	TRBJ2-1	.	CSAPLRLEGNEQFF	TGCAGTGCTCCCCTCAGACTAGAGGGCAATGAGCAGTTCTTC
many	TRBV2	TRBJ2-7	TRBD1	CASRVGQGTYEQYF	TGTGCCAGCAGGGTGGGACAGGGAACCTACGAGCAGTACTTC
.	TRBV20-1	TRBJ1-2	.	CSASNIGPNGYTF	TGCAGTGCTAGTAATATCGGACCAAATGGCTACACCTTC
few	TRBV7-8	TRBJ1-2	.	CASSYRGDPYGYTF	TGTGCCAGCAGCTACCGGGGGGACCCATATGGCTACACCTTC
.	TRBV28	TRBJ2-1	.	CASSLLAGWNEQFF	TGTGCCAGCAGTTTACTTGCGGGATGGAATGAGCAGTTCTTC
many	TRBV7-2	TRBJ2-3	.	CASSPGLTDTQYF	TGTGCCAGCAGTCCGGGACTCACAGATACGCAGTATTTT
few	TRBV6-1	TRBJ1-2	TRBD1	CAARDRYFTGYTF	TGTGCCGCCCGGGACAGATATTTTACTGGCTACACCTTC
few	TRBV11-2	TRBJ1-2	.	CASSLARVRGYTF	TGTGCCAGCAGCTTAGCCAGGGTCCGTGGCTACACCTTC
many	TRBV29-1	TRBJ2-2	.	CSARQSTTGELFF	TGCAGCGCGAGACAGTCAACCACCGGGGAGCTGTTTTTT
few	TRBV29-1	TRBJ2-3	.	CSVGGQFTDTQYF	TGCAGCGTGGGGGGACAGTTCACAGATACGCAGTATTTT
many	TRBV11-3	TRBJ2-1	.	CASSRGLGPYNEQFF	TGTGCCAGCAGTCGGGGGTTAGGCCCCTACAATGAGCAGTTCTTC
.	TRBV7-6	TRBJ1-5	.	CASSLGGDAGQPQHF	TGTGCCAGCAGCTTAGGGGGGGACGCCGGGCAGCCCCAGCATTTT
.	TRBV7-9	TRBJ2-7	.	CASSLNWGTEQYF	TGTGCCAGCAGCTTAAATTGGGGTACCGAGCAGTACTTC
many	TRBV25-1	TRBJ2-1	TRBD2	CASSEPGLAGPISYNEQFF	TGTGCCAGCAGTGAACCGGGACTAGCGGGACCCATCTCCTACAATGAGCAGTTCTTC
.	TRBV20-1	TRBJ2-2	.	CSARTDTGELFF	TGCAGTGCAAGGACTGACACCGGGGAGCTGTTTTTT
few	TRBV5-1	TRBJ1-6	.	CASSSEAGPGSPLHF	TGCGCCAGCAGCTCTGAAGCGGGACCTGGGTCACCCCTCCACTTT
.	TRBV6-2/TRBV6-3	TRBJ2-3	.	CASSGLGSGDTQYF	TGTGCCAGCAGTGGGCTAGGGAGTGGAGATACGCAGTATTTT
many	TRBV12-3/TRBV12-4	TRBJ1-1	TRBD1	CASRPDRGANTEAFF	TGTGCCAGCAGACCAGACAGGGGCGCGAACACTGAAGCTTTCTTT
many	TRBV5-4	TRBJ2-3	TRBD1	CASRATRTGATDTQYF	TGTGCCAGCAGGGCCACGCGGACAGGAGCCACAGATACGCAGTATTTT
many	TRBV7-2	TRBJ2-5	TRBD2	CASSLGSSGSQETQYF	TGTGCCAGCAGCTTAGGTAGTAGCGGGAGTCAGGAGACCCAGTACTTC
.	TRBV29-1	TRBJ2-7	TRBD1	CSARDSDSTWTEQYF	TGCAGCGCCCGGGACAGCGACTCTACATGGACCGAGCAGTACTTC
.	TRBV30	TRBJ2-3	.	CAWSSAATDTQYF	TGTGCCTGGAGTTCGGCCGCGACAGATACGCAGTATTTT
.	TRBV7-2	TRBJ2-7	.	CASSLVYGSPEQYF	TGTGCCAGCAGCTTAGTGTACGGGAGCCCCGAGCAGTACTTC
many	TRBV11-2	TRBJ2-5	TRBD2	CASSPGTSGRETQYF	TGTGCCAGCAGCCCCGGGACTAGCGGGAGGGAGACCCAGTACTTC
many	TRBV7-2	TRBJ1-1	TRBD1	CASSPRQGVGGPEAFF	TGTGCCAGCAGCCCGAGACAGGGGGTAGGAGGTCCTGAAGCTTTCTTT
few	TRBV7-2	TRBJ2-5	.	CASSFRGGGFQETQYF	TGTGCCAGCAGCTTCAGAGGGGGAGGGTTTCAAGAGACCCAGTACTTC
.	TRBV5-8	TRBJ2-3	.	CASSLHKGADTQYF	TGTGCCAGCAGCTTGCATAAAGGCGCAGATACGCAGTATTTT
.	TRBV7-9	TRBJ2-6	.	CASSLAGSGANVLTF	TGTGCCAGCAGCTTAGCCGGCTCTGGGGCCAACGTCCTGACTTTC
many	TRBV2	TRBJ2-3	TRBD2	CASSEGTSGTDTQYF	TGTGCCAGCAGCGAAGGGACTAGCGGCACAGATACGCAGTATTTT
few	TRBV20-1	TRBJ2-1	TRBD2	CSARDSLAGYHNNEQFF	TGCAGTGCTAGAGATTCCCTAGCGGGATATCACAACAATGAGCAGTTCTTC
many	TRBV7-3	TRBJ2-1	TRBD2	CASSLMSGEGHNEQFF	TGTGCCAGCAGCTTAATGTCGGGGGAGGGCCACAACGAGCAGTTCTTC
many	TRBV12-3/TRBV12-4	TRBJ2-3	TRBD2	CASSLASGDTQYF	TGTGCCAGCAGTTTGGCTAGCGGAGATACGCAGTATTTT
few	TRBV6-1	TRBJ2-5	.	CASSYRSGGRRETQYF	TGTGCCAGCAGTTATCGTTCAGGGGGGAGAAGGGAGACCCAGTACTTC
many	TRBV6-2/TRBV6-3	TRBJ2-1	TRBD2	CASSFLLASSYNEQFF	TGTGCCAGCAGTTTCCTACTAGCGTCTTCCTACAATGAGCAGTTCTTC
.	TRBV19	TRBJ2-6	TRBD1	CASSGDRGPTSGANVLTF	TGTGCCAGTAGTGGGGACAGGGGGCCAACTTCTGGGGCCAACGTCCTGACTTTC
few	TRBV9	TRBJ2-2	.	CASSVGLDESGELFF	TGTGCCAGCAGCGTAGGACTAGATGAGTCCGGGGAGCTGTTTTTT
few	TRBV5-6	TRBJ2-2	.	CASSLRTIGELFF	TGTGCCAGCAGCTTGCGGACAATCGGGGAGCTGTTTTTT
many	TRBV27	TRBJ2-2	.	CASSFLLDAGELFF	TGTGCCAGCAGTTTCCTTCTTGATGCCGGGGAGCTGTTTTTT
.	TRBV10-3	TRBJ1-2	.	CAISSDSLYGYTF	TGTGCCATCAGTTCTGACAGTCTCTATGGCTACACCTTC
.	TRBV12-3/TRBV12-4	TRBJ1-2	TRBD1	CASSHSNNPAGQGENYGYTF	TGTGCCAGCAGTCACTCGAACAATCCCGCAGGACAGGGTGAGAACTATGGCTACACCTTC
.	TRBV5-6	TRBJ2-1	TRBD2	CASSLEGAGGNNEQFF	TGTGCCAGCAGCTTGGAGGGAGCGGGAGGCAACAATGAGCAGTTCTTC
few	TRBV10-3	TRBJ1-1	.	CAISDQGTEAFF	TGTGCCATCAGTGACCAGGGGACTGAAGCTTTCTTT
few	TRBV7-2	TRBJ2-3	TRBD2	CASSYVAGVDTDTQYF	TGTGCCAGCAGCTATGTAGCGGGAGTAGACACAGATACGCAGTATTTT
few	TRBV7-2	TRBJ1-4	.	CASSPLGIVNEKLFF	TGTGCCAGCAGCCCCCTCGGAATCGTTAATGAAAAACTGTTTTTT